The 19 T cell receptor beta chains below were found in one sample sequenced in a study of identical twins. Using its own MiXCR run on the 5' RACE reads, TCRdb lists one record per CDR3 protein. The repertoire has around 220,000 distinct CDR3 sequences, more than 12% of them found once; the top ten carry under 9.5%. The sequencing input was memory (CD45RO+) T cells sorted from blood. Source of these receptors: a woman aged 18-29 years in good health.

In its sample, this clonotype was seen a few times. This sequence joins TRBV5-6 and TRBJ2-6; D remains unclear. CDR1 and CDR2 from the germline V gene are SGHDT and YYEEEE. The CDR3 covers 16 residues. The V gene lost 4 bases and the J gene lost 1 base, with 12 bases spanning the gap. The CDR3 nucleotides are TGTGCCAGCAGCCCCTACCCATCTTCTGGGGCCAACGTCCTGACTTTC. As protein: CASSPYPSSGANVLTF.

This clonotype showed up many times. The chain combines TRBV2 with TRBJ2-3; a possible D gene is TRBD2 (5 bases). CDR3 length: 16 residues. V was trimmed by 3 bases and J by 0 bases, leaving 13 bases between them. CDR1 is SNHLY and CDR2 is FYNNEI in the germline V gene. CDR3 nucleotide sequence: TGTGCCAGCAGTGAGCCAGTAGCGCAAAGCACAGATACGCAGTATTTT. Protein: CASSEPVAQSTDTQYF.

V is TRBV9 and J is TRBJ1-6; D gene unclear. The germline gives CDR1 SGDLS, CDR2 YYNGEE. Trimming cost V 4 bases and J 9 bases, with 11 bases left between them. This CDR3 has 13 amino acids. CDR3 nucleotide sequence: TGTGCCAGCAGCCCCAGAGCGGGTTCACCCCTCCACTTT. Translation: CASSPRAGSPLHF.

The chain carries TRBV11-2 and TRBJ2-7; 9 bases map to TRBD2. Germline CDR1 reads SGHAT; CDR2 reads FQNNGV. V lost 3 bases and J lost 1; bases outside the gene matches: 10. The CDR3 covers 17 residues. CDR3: CASSFVKAGGTSYEQYF. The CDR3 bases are TGTGCCAGCAGCTTTGTAAAAGCGGGAGGCACTTCCTACGAGCAGTACTTC.

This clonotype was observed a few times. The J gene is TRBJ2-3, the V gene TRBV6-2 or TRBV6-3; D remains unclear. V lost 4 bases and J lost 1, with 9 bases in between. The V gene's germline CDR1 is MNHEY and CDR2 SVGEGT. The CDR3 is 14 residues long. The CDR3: CASSSWSGTDTQYF. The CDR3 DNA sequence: TGTGCCAGCAGTTCGTGGAGTGGCACAGATACGCAGTATTTT.

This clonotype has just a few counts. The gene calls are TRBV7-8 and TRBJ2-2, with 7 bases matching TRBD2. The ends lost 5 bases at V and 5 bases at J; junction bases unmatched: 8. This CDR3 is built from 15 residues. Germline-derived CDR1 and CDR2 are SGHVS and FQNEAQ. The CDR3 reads CASSRTSDRTGELFF. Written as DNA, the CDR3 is TGTGCCAGCAGCCGAACTAGCGATCGTACCGGGGAGCTGTTTTTT.

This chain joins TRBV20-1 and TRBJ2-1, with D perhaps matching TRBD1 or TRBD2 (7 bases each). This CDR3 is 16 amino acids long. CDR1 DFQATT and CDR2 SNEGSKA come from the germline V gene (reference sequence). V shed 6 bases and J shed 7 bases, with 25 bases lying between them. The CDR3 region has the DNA TGCAGTGCCCGAAGGGGGCGACCGGGGAGGGGGAATGAGCAGTTCTTC. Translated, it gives CSARRGRPGRGNEQFF.

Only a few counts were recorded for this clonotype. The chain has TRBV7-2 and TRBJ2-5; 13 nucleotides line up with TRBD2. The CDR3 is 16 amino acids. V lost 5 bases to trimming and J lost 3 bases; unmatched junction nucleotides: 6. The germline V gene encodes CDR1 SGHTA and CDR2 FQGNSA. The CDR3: CASSPPGTSGKETQYF. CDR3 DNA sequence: TGTGCCAGCAGCCCTCCCGGGACTAGCGGGAAAGAGACCCAGTACTTC.

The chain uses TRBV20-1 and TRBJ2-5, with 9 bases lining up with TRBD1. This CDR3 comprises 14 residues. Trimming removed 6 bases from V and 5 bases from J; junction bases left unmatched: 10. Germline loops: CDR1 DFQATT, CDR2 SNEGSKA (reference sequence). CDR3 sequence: CSARQGGAPETQYF. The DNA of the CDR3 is TGCAGTGCGAGACAGGGGGGCGCCCCGGAGACCCAGTACTTC.

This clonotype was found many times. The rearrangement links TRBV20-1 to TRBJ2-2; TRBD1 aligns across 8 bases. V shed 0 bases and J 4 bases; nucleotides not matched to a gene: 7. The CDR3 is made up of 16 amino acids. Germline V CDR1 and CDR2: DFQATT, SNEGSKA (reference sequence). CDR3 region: CSARDPGQGGTGELFF. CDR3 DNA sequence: TGCAGTGCTAGAGACCCCGGACAGGGTGGCACCGGGGAGCTGTTTTTT.

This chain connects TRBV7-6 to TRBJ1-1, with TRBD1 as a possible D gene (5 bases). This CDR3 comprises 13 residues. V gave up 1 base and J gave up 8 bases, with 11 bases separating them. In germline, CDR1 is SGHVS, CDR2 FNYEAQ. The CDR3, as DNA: TGTGCCAGCAGCTTAGTTAGGCAGGGAGAAGCTTTCTTT. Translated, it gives CASSLVRQGEAFF.

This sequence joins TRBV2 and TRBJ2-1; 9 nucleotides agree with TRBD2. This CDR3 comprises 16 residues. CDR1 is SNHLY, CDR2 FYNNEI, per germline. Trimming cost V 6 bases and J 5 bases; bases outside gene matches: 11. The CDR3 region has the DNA TGTGCCAGCAGACTTAATAGCGGGAGTGCGCACAATGAGCAGTTCTTC. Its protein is CASRLNSGSAHNEQFF.

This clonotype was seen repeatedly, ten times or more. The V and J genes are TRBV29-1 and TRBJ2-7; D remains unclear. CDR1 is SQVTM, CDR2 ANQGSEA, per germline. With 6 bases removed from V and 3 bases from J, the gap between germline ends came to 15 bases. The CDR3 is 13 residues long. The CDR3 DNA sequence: TGCAGCGTAGTAATAGGACCGTTCTACGAGCAGTACTTC. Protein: CSVVIGPFYEQYF.

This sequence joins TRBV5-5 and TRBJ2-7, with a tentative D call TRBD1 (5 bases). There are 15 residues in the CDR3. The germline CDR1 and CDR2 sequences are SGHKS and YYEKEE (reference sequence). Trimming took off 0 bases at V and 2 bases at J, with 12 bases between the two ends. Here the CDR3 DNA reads TGTGCCAGCAGCTTGGAAAGGGGCAGCCCCTACGAGCAGTACTTC. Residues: CASSLERGSPYEQYF.

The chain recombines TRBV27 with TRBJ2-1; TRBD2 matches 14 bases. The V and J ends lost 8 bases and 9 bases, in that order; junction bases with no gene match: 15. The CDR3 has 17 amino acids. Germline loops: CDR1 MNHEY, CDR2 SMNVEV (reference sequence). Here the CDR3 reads CASRGTSGRMVGAEQFF. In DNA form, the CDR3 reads TGTGCCAGCCGCGGGACTAGCGGGAGAATGGTCGGGGCTGAGCAGTTCTTC.

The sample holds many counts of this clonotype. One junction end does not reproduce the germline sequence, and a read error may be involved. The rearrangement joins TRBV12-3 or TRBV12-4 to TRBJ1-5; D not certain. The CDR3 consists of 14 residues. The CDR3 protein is CASSFGQGNQPQHF. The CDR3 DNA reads TGTGCCAGTAGTTTCGGGCAGGGCAATCAGCCCCAGCATTTT.

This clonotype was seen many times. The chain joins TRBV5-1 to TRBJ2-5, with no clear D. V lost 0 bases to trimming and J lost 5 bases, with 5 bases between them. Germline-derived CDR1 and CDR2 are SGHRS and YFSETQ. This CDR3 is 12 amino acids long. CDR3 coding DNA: TGCGCCAGCAGCTTGGAAGGCGAGACCCAGTACTTC. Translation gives CASSLEGETQYF.

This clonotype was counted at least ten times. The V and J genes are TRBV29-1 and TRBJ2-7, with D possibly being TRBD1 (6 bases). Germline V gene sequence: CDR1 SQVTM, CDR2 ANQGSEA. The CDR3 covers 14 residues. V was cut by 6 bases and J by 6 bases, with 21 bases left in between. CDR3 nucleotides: TGCAGCGTCCGCCCCCAGGACAGCCGCCGCGAGCAGTACTTC. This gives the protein CSVRPQDSRREQYF.

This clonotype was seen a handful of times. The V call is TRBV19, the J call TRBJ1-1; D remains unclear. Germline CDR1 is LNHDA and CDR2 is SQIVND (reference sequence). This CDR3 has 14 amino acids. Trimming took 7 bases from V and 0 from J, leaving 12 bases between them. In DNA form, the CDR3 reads TGTGCCAGTAAAGTTGACGGACTGAACACTGAAGCTTTCTTT. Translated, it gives CASKVDGLNTEAFF.